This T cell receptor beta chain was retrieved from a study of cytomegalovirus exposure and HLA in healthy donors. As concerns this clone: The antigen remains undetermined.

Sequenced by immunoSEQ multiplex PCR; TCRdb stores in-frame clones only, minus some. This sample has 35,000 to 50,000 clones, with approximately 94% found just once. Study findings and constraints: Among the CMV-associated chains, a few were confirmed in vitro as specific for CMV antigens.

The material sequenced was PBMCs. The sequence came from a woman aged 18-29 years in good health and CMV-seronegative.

The DNA for the CDR3 is TGTGCCTGGAGTTTGGACAGCTTCAATCAGTACTTC. Translating gives CAWSLDSFNQYF. This chain connects TRBV30 to TRBJ2-4; D might be TRBD1 (6 bases). Deletions cut 2 bases from V and 12 bases from J, with 14 bases between. Germline CDR1 and CDR2: GTSNPN and SVGIG (reference sequence). The CDR3 is 12 residues long.